A single sample gave rise to the 19 T cell receptor beta chains below, sequenced in a study of beta chain features in type 1 diabetes. No antigen is known for these receptors. As every portion of the isolated RNA was reverse transcribed, the sequencing read expressed TCRB transcripts. This table comes from immunoSEQ multiplex PCR, and its TCRdb copy is limited to in-frame clones, with some not included. The sample lists some 52,000 clones; roughly 40% were seen once. General study points: Significant though moderate, a shortening of TCRB CDR3s appeared in all four CD4+ subsets of Type 1 diabetes patients.

Material for sequencing was Tregs from blood. The receptors originated from a young man with type 1 diabetes.

In its sample, this clone was seen a few times. V and J are TRBV6-5 and TRBJ1-1, with D unclear. V shed 6 bases and J shed 6 bases, with 11 bases lying between them. The CDR3 runs 12 residues. CDR1 MNHEY and CDR2 SVGAGI come from the germline V gene. The CDR3 bases are TGTGCCAGCAGCTCAATCGAGGCTGAAGCTTTCTTT. It is translated as CASSSIEAEAFF.

The rearrangement links TRBV7-9 to TRBJ2-4; weak D call: TRBD2 (5 bases). This CDR3 spans 14 amino acids. The V gene lost 2 bases and the J gene lost 2 bases, with 7 bases spanning the gap. The germline gives CDR1 SEHNR, CDR2 FQNEAQ (reference sequence). The CDR3 reads CASSLPGSKNIQYF. DNA for the CDR3: TGTGCCAGCAGCTTACCGGGGTCCAAAAACATTCAGTACTTC.

This clone has only a few counts. The CDR3 reads CASSLRQGGRGYTF. The DNA of the CDR3 is TGTGCCAGCAGTTTGAGACAGGGGGGTCGAGGCTACACCTTC. This chain uses TRBV27 with TRBJ1-2; 9 positions match TRBD1. CDR3 length: 14 residues. In germline, CDR1 is MNHEY, CDR2 SMNVEV (reference sequence). After removal of 3 bases from V and 8 bases from J, the junction contained 7 bases not matched to a gene.

The chain combines TRBV11-2 with TRBJ2-1; 8 bases fit TRBD1. This CDR3 is 18 amino acids long. Per the germline V gene, CDR1 is SGHAT and CDR2 is FQNNGV. V shed 4 bases, J shed 6 bases, and the junction held 17 bases outside the gene matches. DNA for the CDR3: TGTGCCAGCAGCTCACGCGCTACTCGGACAGGGTTGGTCAATGAGCAGTTCTTC. It encodes CASSSRATRTGLVNEQFF.

The chain carries TRBV6-5 and TRBJ1-6; D not certain. The ends were cut back, 10 bases at V and 16 bases at J, with 14 bases in the middle. The germline V gene encodes CDR1 MNHEY and CDR2 SVGAGI. This CDR3 is built from 10 residues. CDR3: CATGASPLHF. DNA for the CDR3: TGTGCCACTGGAGCGAGTCCTCTCCACTTT.

This clone came up a few times. The genes are TRBV7-2 and TRBJ1-1, with D maybe TRBD1 (6 bases). V lost 2 bases and J 3 bases, leaving 7 bases between the germline ends. This CDR3 region has 13 residues. Germline CDR1 SGHTA, CDR2 FQGNSA. The CDR3 DNA is TGTGCCAGCAGCTTAAACAGGGACACTGAAGCTTTCTTT. It encodes CASSLNRDTEAFF.

The chain has TRBV10-3 and TRBJ1-4, with 9 bases aligning to TRBD1. V lost 6 bases and J lost 7; bases outside the gene matches: 15. Germline lookup yields CDR1 ENHRY and CDR2 SYGVKD. This CDR3 has 17 amino acids. CDR3 DNA: TGTGCCATCAGCTCCGGGACAGGGACTCCGGGGGGTGAAAAACTGTTTTTT. It is translated as CAISSGTGTPGGEKLFF.

This clone has more than one count but fewer than ten. The chain carries TRBV10-2 and TRBJ2-7; D is possibly TRBD1 (6 bases). V was pared by 6 bases and J by 2 bases, with 14 bases between. The germline gives CDR1 WSHSY, CDR2 SAAADI. The CDR3 loop spans 14 amino acids. CDR3 nucleotide sequence: TGCGCCAGCAGACATCAGGGGACCCCCTACGAGCAGTACTTC. As protein: CASRHQGTPYEQYF.

This chain links TRBV4-2 with TRBJ2-7, with 8 bases matching TRBD1. Germline CDR1 reads LGHNA; CDR2 reads YNFKEQ. The J segment lost 6 bases and the V segment lost 3 bases, leaving 7 bases of the junction unmatched. The CDR3 consists of 14 residues. Here the CDR3 reads CASSHGTGTTEQYF. The CDR3 DNA is TGTGCCAGCAGCCATGGGACAGGTACGACCGAGCAGTACTTC.

This clone was detected a few times. One end of the junction does not line up with germline, which may come from a read error. The V gene is TRBV7-9, the J gene TRBJ2-1; TRBD1 is a possible D gene (6 bases). This CDR3 comprises 12 residues. In germline, CDR1 is SEHNR, CDR2 FQNEAQ (reference sequence). The CDR3: CANSFQGNEQFF. For the CDR3, the DNA is TGTGCCAACAGCTTTCAGGGGAATGAGCAGTTCTTC.

This clone was seen a single time. The chain is built from TRBV18 and TRBJ2-5; 9 nucleotides agree with TRBD2. Germline assignment: CDR1 KGHSH and CDR2 LQKENI. The CDR3 spans 15 residues. V lost 5 bases and J lost 2; bases outside the gene matches: 6. The CDR3 coding sequence is TGTGCCAGCTCATCCTTTAGCGGGGGACAAGAGACCCAGTACTTC. Amino acid sequence: CASSSFSGGQETQYF. The entire variable domain, with the rest obtained from reference TRBV18 and TRBJ2-5, is as follows: NAGVMQNPRHLVRRRGQEARLRCSPMKGHSHVYWYRQLPEEGLKFMVYLQKENIIDESGMPKERFSAEFPKEGPSILRIQQVVRGDSAAYFCASSSFSGGQETQYFGPGTRLLVL.

The table lists this clone with a count of one. This chain's CDR3 is CASRGSGTGGGNTIYF. CDR3 bases: TGTGCCAGCAGGGGCTCCGGGACAGGGGGTGGAAACACCATATATTTT. V and J are TRBV27 and TRBJ1-3; 11 bases match TRBD1. Germline V lookup: CDR1 MNHEY, CDR2 SMNVEV (reference sequence). CDR3 length: 16 residues. Unmatched junction bases numbered 7, after V lost 6 bases and J lost 3 bases.

The chain has TRBV6-6 and TRBJ2-7; 7 nucleotides match TRBD2. With 4 bases clipped from V and 10 bases from J, the junction kept 4 bases outside the gene matches. Germline V lookup: CDR1 MNHNY, CDR2 SVGAGI (reference sequence). The CDR3 has 11 residues. The CDR3 bases are TGTGCCAGCAGTTGGGAGGGCCAACAGTACTTC. Translation gives CASSWEGQQYF.

The rearrangement links TRBV11-2 to TRBJ2-5; a possible D gene is TRBD1 (5 bases). From germline, CDR1 is SGHAT and CDR2 FQNNGV. The CDR3 has 13 residues. The V gene lost 2 bases and the J gene lost 4 bases, with 8 bases spanning the gap. The CDR3 is CASSLSQGETQYF. Written as DNA, the CDR3 is TGTGCCAGCAGCTTATCCCAGGGAGAGACCCAGTACTTC.

This clone has more than one count but fewer than ten. The V and J genes are TRBV7-9 and TRBJ2-3, with 14 nucleotides matching TRBD2. V trimming: 4 bases; J trimming: 4 bases; junction bases outside the gene matches: 10. From germline, CDR1 is SEHNR and CDR2 FQNEAQ (reference sequence). CDR3 size: 18 residues. The DNA of the CDR3 is TGTGCCAGCAGCTCCCCCTGGACTAGCGGGAGGATGGCAGATACGCAGTATTTT. Amino acids: CASSSPWTSGRMADTQYF.

This clone turned up a few times. The gene calls are TRBV9 and TRBJ2-5, with a weak D call TRBD2 (5 bases). The CDR3 sequence is 14 residues long. The germline V gene has CDR1 SGDLS and CDR2 YYNGEE. With 0 bases removed from V and 2 bases from J, the gap between germline ends came to 8 bases. CDR3 nucleotide sequence: TGTGCCAGCAGCGTAGGGAGGCAGCAAGAGACCCAGTACTTC. Translation gives CASSVGRQQETQYF.

The chain couples TRBV25-1 to TRBJ2-5; D is unclear. Germline lookup yields CDR1 MGHDK and CDR2 SYGVNS. V lost 5 bases and J 2 bases, leaving 6 bases between the germline ends. This CDR3 is 12 amino acids long. The CDR3 coding sequence is TGTGCCAGCAGTATCGGTCAAGAGACCCAGTACTTC. This sequence encodes CASSIGQETQYF.

The rearrangement joins TRBV10-3 to TRBJ2-7; D ambiguous. The V end lost 6 bases, the J end lost 2 bases, and 17 bases lay between the germline ends. CDR1 is ENHRY and CDR2 is SYGVKD in the germline V gene. The CDR3 totals 15 residues. In nucleotides, the CDR3 is TGTGCCATCAGGGAAGACATGGGCCGGACCTACGAGCAGTACTTC. Its translation: CAIREDMGRTYEQYF.

This clone was found once. The gene calls are TRBV30 and TRBJ2-1; D perhaps matches TRBD2 (5 bases). From germline, CDR1 is GTSNPN and CDR2 SVGIG (reference sequence). This CDR3 comprises 13 residues. The CDR3, as DNA: TGTGCTGGGGAGCGATTCTCCTACAATGAGCAGTTCTTC. It translates to CAGERFSYNEQFF.